This entry is about one TCR beta chain. This CDR3 is built from 14 residues. Losses at the gene ends were 4 bases for V and 7 bases for J; bases not matched to a gene: 4. Germline CDR1 reads LNHDA; CDR2 reads SQIVND (reference sequence). Using immunoSEQ multiplex PCR, the repertoire was profiled, and TCRdb retains in-frame clones only, with some absent. The data contain 22,000 or so clones, roughly 90% of them singletons. These data belong to a study of T cell changes during pregnancy in multiple sclerosis. V gene TRBV19 combines with J gene TRBJ1-5, with 10 positions matching TRBD1. This clonotype originated in a female donor in good health, enrolled as a control in a pregnancy study. Sample: CD4+ T cells from peripheral blood mononuclear cells, taken after pregnancy. CDR3 protein: CASSTATGGQPQHF. CDR3 coding DNA: TGTGCCAGTAGTACAGCGACAGGGGGCCAGCCCCAGCATTTT.